In its sample, the clone carrying this TCR beta chain was seen a few times. No antigen is known for it. The sample belongs to a study of identical twins. General study results and limits: Abundant beta clonotypes from cord blood bore fewer insertions; memory repertoires lacked this pattern. Modelling approaches yielded underestimates of out-of-frame TCR alpha sharing between monozygotic twins.

The CDR3 is 16 amino acids. Germline loops: CDR1 LGHNT, CDR2 FRNRAP. V trimming: 4 bases; J trimming: 8 bases; junction bases outside the gene matches: 14. The authors used template switching to add a universal primer site and gave cDNA unique molecular identifiers. Each CDR3 protein is one row after TCRdb ran MiXCR on the 5' RACE reads. The sample contains hundreds of thousands of distinct CDR3 sequences, about 12% of which appear only once. The same sample was also used in a study of yellow fever vaccine responses in identical twins.

The chain joins TRBV12-5 to TRBJ2-1; TRBD2 matches at 7 bases. This receptor was obtained from a woman between 18 and 29 years old in good health. Material for sequencing was PBMCs. The CDR3 sequence is CASGYPITSDSDEQFF. The CDR3 DNA is TGTGCTAGTGGTTATCCCATAACTAGCGATTCCGATGAGCAGTTCTTC.